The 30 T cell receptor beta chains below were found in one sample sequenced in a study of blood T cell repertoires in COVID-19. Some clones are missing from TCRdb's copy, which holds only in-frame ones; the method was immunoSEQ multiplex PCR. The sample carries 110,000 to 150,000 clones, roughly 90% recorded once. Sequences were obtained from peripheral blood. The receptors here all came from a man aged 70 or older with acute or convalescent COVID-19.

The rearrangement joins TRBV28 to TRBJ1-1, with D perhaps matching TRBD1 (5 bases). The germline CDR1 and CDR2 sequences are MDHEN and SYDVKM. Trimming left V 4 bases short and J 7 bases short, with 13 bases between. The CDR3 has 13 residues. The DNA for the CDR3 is TGTGCCAGCAGTTCCAGGGAATTCGTTGAAGCTTTCTTT. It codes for CASSSREFVEAFF.

CDR3 nucleotide sequence: TGTGCCATCAGCCATACAGGGGAGACTGGAAACACCATATATTTT. Its protein is CAISHTGETGNTIYF. The rearrangement uses TRBV10-3 and TRBJ1-3; 7 bases align to TRBD1. Germline V gene sequence: CDR1 ENHRY, CDR2 SYGVKD. The CDR3 totals 15 residues. V lost 6 bases and J lost 2; bases outside the gene matches: 7.

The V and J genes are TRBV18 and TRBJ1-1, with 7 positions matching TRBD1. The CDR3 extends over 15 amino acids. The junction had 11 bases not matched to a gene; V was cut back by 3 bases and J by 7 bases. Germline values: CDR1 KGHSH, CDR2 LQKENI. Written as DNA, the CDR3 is TGTGCCAGCTCACCCCGGGCACAGGGGCAATTTGAAGCTTTCTTT. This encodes CASSPRAQGQFEAFF.

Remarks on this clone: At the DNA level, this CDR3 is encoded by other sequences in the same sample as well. Here the CDR3 DNA reads TGTGCCAGCAGCTCTACAGGGGTTGAGACCCAGTACTTC. Translated: CASSSTGVETQYF. The rearrangement links TRBV5-6 to TRBJ2-5; TRBD1 matches at 7 bases. The CDR3 has 13 amino acids. Germline V gives CDR1 SGHDT, CDR2 YYEEEE. J was trimmed by 5 bases and V by 3 bases; bases with no gene match: 4.

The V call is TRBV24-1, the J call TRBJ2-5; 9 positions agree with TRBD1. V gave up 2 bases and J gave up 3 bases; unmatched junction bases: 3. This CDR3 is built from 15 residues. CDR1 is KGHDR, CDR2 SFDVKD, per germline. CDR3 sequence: CATSDSRTGEETQYF. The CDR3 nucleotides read TGTGCCACCAGTGATTCCCGGACAGGGGAAGAGACCCAGTACTTC.

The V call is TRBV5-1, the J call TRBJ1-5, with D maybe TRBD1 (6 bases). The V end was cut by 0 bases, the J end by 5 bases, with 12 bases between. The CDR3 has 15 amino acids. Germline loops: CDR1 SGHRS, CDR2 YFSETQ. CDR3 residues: CASSLVPGAYQPQHF. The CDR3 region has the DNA TGCGCCAGCAGCTTGGTCCCAGGGGCCTATCAGCCCCAGCATTTT. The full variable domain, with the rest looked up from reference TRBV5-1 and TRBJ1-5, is KAGVTQTPRYLIKTRGQQVTLSCSPISGHRSVSWYQQTPGQGLQFLFEYFSETQRNKGNFPGRFSGRQFSNSRSEMNVSTLELGDSALYLCASSLVPGAYQPQHFGDGTRLSIL.

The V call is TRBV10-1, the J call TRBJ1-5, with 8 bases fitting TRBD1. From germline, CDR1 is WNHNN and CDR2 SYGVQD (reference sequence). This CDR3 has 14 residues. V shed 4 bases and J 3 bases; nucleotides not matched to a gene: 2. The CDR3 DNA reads TGCGCCAGCAGTGGGGGACAGGTCAATCAGCCCCAGCATTTT. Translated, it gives CASSGGQVNQPQHF.

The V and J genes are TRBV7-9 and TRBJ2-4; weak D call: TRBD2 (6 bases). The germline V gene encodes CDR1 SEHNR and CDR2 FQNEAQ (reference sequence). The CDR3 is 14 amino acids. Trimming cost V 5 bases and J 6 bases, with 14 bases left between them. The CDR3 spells CASSPSGVTNIQYF. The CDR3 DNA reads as TGTGCCAGCAGCCCTTCGGGGGTGACAAACATTCAGTACTTC.

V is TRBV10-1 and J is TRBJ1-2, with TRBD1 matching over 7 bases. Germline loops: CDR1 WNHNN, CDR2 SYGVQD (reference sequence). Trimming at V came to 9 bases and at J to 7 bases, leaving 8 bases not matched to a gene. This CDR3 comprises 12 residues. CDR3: CARKTGKGGYTF. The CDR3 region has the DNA TGCGCCAGGAAGACAGGGAAGGGTGGCTACACCTTC.

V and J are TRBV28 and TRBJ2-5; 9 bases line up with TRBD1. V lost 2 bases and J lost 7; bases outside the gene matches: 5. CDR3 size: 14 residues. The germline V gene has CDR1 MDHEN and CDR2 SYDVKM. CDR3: CASSLRGQGRTQYF. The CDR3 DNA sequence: TGTGCCAGCAGTTTACGTGGACAGGGGCGGACCCAGTACTTC.

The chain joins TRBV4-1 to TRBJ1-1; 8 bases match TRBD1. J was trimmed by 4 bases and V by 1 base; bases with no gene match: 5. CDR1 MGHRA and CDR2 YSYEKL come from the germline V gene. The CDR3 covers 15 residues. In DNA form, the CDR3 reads TGCGCCAGCAGCCAAGGGACAGGGTCGGTCACTGAAGCTTTCTTT. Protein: CASSQGTGSVTEAFF.

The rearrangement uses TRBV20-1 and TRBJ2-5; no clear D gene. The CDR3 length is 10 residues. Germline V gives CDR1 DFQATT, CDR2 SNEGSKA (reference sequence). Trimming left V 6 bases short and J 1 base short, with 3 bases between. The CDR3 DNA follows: TGCAGTGCCAGCCAAGAGACCCAGTACTTC. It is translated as CSASQETQYF.

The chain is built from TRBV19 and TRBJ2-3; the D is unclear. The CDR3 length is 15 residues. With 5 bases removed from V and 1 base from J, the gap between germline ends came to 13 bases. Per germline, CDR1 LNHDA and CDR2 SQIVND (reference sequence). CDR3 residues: CASSANSGGTDTQYF. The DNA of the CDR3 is TGTGCCAGTAGTGCCAATTCGGGTGGCACAGATACGCAGTATTTT.

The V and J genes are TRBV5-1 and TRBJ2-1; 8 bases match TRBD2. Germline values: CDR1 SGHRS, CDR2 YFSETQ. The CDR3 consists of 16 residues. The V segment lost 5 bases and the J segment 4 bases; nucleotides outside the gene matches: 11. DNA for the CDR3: TGCGCCAGCAGAACAACTAGCGGAACCCCTTACAATGAGCAGTTCTTC. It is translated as CASRTTSGTPYNEQFF.

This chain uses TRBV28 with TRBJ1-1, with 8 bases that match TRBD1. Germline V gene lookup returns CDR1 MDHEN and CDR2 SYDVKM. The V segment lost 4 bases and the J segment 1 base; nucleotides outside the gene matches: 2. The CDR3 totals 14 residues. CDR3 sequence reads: CASSWGTGNTEAFF. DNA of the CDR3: TGTGCCAGCAGTTGGGGGACAGGGAACACTGAAGCTTTCTTT.

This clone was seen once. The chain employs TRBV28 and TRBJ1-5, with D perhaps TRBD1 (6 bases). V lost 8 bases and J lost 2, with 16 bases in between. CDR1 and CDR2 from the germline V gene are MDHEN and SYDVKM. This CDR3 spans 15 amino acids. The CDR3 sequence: CASVTRGYGNQPQHF. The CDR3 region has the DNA TGTGCCAGCGTAACCAGGGGTTACGGCAATCAGCCCCAGCATTTT.

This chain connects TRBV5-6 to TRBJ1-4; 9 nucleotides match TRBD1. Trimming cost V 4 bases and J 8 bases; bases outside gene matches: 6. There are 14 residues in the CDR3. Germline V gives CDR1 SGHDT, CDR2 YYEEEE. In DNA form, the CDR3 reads TGTGCCAGCAGCCCGGGACAGGGCGGCGAAAAACTGTTTTTT. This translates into CASSPGQGGEKLFF.

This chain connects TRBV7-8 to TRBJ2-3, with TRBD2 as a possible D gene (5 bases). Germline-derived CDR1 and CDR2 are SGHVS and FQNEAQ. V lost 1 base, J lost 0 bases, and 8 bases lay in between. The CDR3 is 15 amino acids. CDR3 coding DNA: TGTGCCAGCAGCTTAGTGACGGGAAGCACAGATACGCAGTATTTT. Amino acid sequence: CASSLVTGSTDTQYF.

The CDR3 loop reads CASSGSGGNYGYTF. The CDR3 coding sequence is TGTGCCAGCAGCGGCTCAGGGGGGAACTATGGCTACACCTTC. The chain recombines TRBV5-6 with TRBJ1-2; 7 bases fit TRBD1. V lost 4 bases, J lost 2 bases, and 5 bases stayed unmatched. The germline CDR1 and CDR2 sequences are SGHDT and YYEEEE. The CDR3 runs 14 residues.

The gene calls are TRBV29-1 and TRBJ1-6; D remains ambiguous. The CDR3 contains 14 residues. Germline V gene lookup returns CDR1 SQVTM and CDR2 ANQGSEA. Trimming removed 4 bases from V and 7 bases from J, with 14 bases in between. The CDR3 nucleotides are TGCAGCGTTGGGGGTGAGGGTACCAATTCACCCCTCCACTTT. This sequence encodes CSVGGEGTNSPLHF.

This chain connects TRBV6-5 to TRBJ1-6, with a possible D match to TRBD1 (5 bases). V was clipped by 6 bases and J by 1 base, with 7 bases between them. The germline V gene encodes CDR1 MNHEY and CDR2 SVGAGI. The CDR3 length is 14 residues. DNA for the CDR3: TGTGCCAGCAGCAGACAGTCCTATAATTCACCCCTCCACTTT. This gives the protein CASSRQSYNSPLHF.

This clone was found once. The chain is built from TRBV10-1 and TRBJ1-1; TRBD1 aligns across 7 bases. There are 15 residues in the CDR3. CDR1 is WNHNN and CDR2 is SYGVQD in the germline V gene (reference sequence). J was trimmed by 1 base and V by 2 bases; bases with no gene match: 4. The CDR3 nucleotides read TGCGCCAGCAGTGAGGTACAGGGGCCGAACACTGAAGCTTTCTTT. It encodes CASSEVQGPNTEAFF.

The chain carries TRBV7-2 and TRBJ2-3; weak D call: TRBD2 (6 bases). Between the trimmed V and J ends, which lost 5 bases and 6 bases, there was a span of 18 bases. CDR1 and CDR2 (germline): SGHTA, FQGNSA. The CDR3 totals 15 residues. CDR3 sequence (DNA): TGTGCCAGCAGCATCCTCGGGAGTCGCGGTGATACGCAGTATTTT. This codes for CASSILGSRGDTQYF.

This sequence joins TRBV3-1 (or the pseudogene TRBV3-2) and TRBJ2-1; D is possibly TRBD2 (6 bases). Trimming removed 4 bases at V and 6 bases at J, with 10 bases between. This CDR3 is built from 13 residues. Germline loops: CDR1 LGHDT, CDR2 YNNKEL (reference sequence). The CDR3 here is CASSPPGLNEQFF. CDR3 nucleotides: TGTGCCAGCAGCCCACCGGGACTCAATGAGCAGTTCTTC.

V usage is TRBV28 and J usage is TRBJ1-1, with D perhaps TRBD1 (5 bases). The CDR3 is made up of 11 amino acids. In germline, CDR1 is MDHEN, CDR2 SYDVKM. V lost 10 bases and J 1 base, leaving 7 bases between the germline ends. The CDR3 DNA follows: TGTGCCACCCAGGGGAACACTGAAGCTTTCTTT. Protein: CATQGNTEAFF.

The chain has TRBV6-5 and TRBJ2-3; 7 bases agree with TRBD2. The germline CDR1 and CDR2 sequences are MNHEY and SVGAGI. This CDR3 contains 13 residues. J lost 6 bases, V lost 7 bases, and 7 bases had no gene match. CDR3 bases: TGTGCCAGCAAGCGGGGCTTGGGGGATACGCAGTATTTT. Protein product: CASKRGLGDTQYF.

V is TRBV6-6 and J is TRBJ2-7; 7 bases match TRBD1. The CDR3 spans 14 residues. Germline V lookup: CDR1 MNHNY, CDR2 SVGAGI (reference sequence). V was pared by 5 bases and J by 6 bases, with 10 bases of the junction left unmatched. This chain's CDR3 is CASSPRGQLGEQYF. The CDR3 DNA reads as TGTGCCAGCAGTCCTCGGGGACAGTTGGGCGAGCAGTACTTC.

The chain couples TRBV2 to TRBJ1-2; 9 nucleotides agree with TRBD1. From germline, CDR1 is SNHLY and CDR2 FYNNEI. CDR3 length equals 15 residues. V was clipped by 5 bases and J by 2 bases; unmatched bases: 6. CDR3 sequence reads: CASSPLGQGNYGYTF. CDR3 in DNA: TGTGCCAGCAGTCCTTTAGGACAGGGGAACTATGGCTACACCTTC.

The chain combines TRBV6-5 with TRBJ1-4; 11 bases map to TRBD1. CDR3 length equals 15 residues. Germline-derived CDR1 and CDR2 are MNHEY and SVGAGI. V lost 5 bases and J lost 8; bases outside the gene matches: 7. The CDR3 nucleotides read TGTGCCAGCAGTCCCGGACAGGGGGCGGGGGAAAAACTGTTTTTT. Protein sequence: CASSPGQGAGEKLFF.

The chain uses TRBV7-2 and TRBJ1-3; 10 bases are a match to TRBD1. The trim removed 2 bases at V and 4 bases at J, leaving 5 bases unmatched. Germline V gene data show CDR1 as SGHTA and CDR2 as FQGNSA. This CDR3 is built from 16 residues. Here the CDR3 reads CASSLRQGAPGNTIYF. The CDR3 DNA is TGTGCCAGCAGCTTACGACAGGGGGCGCCGGGAAACACCATATATTTT.